These 18 T cell receptor beta chains came from one sample sequenced in a study of T cell clonality in common variable immunodeficiency. Using immunoSEQ multiplex PCR, the repertoire was profiled, and TCRdb retains in-frame clones only, with some absent. Listed for the sample are under 25,000 clones, none seen a single time. Their specific antigens are unknown. The study's findings and limits: Common variable immunodeficiency TCR beta sequences reportedly had fewer deletions and N-nucleotide insertions.

The sample comprised peripheral blood mononuclear cells. These receptors all stem from a human donor with common variable immunodeficiency.

This clone came up many times. With the read ending 3 residues before the CDR3 end, the germline J gene is used to fill in that end. This chain links TRBV5-4 with TRBJ1-1, with D possibly TRBD1 on 5 matching bases. Trimming took off 1 base at V and 0 bases at J, with 7 bases between the two ends. The CDR3 length is 14 residues. Germline loops: CDR1 SGHNT, CDR2 YYREEE (reference sequence). Incomplete CDR3 DNA: TGTGCCAGCAGCTTGACAGGACTGAACACTGAA. This gives the protein CASSLTGLNTE. The whole CDR3 is CASSLTGLNTEAFF.

CDR3 sequence reads: CASSGRGGTEAFF. The part of the CDR3 DNA that was read is TGTGCCAGTAGTGGACGGGGGGGAACTGAA. This rearrangement joins TRBV19 to TRBJ1-1, with a tentative D call TRBD1 (5 bases). The read gets to within 3 residues of the CDR3 end, and the germline J gene fills in the rest. Germline loops: CDR1 LNHDA, CDR2 SQIVND (reference sequence). The CDR3 has 13 residues. With 5 bases removed from V and 5 bases from J, the gap between germline ends came to 12 bases. The full variable domain, with the rest looked up from reference TRBV19 and TRBJ1-1, is DGGITQSPKYLFRKEGQNVTLSCEQNLNHDAMYWYRQDPGQGLRLIYYSQIVNDFQKGDIAEGYSVSREKKESFPLTVTSAQKNPTAFYLCASSGRGGTEAFFGQGTRLTVV.

At least ten counts were recorded for this clone. The CDR3 end falls 3 residues outside the read, so it is completed with the germline J gene. The chain carries TRBV7-2 and TRBJ2-5; possibly TRBD2 for D (6 bases). The CDR3 length is 13 residues. CDR1 SGHTA and CDR2 FQGNSA come from the germline V gene. Trimming took 5 bases from V and 7 from J, leaving 14 bases between them. The sequenced CDR3 bases are TGTGCCAGCAGCCCCCGGGAGAGGGGGACC. It specifies CASSPRERGT. The CDR3 in full is CASSPRERGTQYF.

Concerning this clone: The read is 3 residues too short to cover the CDR3 end, so that end is filled in from the germline J gene. The chain employs TRBV6-2 or TRBV6-3 and TRBJ2-1, with 8 bases that match TRBD2. CDR1 is MNHEY, CDR2 SVGEGT, per germline. Trimming removed 7 bases from V and 8 bases from J; junction bases left unmatched: 7. CDR3 length: 13 amino acids. The DNA read from the CDR3 is TGTGCCAGCACCCACCGGGAGGGGGATGAG. It yields the protein CASTHREGDE. The CDR3 in full is CASTHREGDEQFF.

This clone showed up many times. Read data end 3 residues before the CDR3 end; the end is taken from the germline J gene. This chain links TRBV30 with TRBJ1-1, with D perhaps TRBD1 (6 bases). CDR3 size: 13 residues. V was shortened by 6 bases and J by 6 bases, with 17 bases between the two germline ends. CDR1 is GTSNPN and CDR2 is SVGIG in the germline V gene (reference sequence). Incomplete CDR3 DNA: TGTGCCTGCCTGTCGCGGGGGGCAGCTGAA. Translating it yields CACLSRGAAE. The whole CDR3 protein is CACLSRGAAEAFF.

The sample holds a few counts of this clone. This CDR3 reads CASSESAGRHNEQFF. Incomplete CDR3 DNA: TGTGCCAGCAGTGAAAGCGCGGGGAGGCACAATGAG. J is TRBJ2-1 and V is TRBV6-1; D may be TRBD2 (6 bases). The DNA ends 3 residues before the CDR3 does, and the rest of the CDR3 is filled in from the germline J gene. Germline loops: CDR1 MNHNS, CDR2 SASEGT. There are 15 residues in the CDR3. V was cut by 2 bases and J by 5 bases, with 13 bases left in between.

This clone was observed many times. The read terminates 3 residues before the CDR3 end, so the remaining end is supplied by the germline J gene. The chain joins TRBV30 to TRBJ1-5; 9 nucleotides align to TRBD1. This CDR3 is 15 amino acids long. J gave up 3 bases and V 3 bases, and 6 bases lay outside the gene matches. Germline-derived CDR1 and CDR2 are GTSNPN and SVGIG (reference sequence). The CDR3 is CAWSLQGAHNQPQHF. Incomplete CDR3 DNA: TGTGCCTGGAGCTTACAGGGGGCCCACAATCAGCCC.

A word on this clone: The read is 3 residues too short to cover the CDR3 end, so that end is filled in from the germline J gene. The genes are TRBV7-9 and TRBJ1-4; no reliable D call. CDR1 and CDR2 (germline): SEHNR, FQNEAQ (reference sequence). This CDR3 is 12 amino acids long. V was trimmed by 5 bases and J by 8 bases, leaving 9 bases between them. The DNA read from the CDR3 is TGTGCCAGCAGCCCCGTCTCGGAAAAA. Amino acids: CASSPVSEK. The entire CDR3 is CASSPVSEKLFF.

This clone appeared many times. The read terminates 3 residues before the CDR3 end, so the remaining end is supplied by the germline J gene. The gene calls are TRBV20-1 and TRBJ1-5; possibly TRBD1 for D (5 bases). The CDR3 is 19 residues long. V lost 5 bases and J lost 0, with 26 bases in between. Per germline, CDR1 DFQATT and CDR2 SNEGSKA (reference sequence). The covered CDR3 bases are TGCAGTGCTCACCCTCCCGGGACTGAGAAAGATCATAGCAATCAGCCC. Protein product: CSAHPPGTEKDHSNQP. The full CDR3 protein reads CSAHPPGTEKDHSNQPQHF.

As concerns this clone: The sequenced fragment ends 3 residues before the CDR3 boundary, so the rest is inferred from the germline J gene. This chain connects TRBV20-1 to TRBJ2-7; 10 bases are shared with TRBD2. The junction had 8 bases not matched to a gene; V was cut back by 6 bases and J by 0 bases. This CDR3 contains 15 residues. CDR1 DFQATT and CDR2 SNEGSKA come from the germline V gene (reference sequence). The sequenced CDR3 bases are TGCAGTGCAGACAAAGCGGGAGGGAGCTCCTACGAG. It translates to CSADKAGGSSYE. The complete CDR3 sequence is CSADKAGGSSYEQYF.

Many counts were recorded for this clone. The CDR3 end falls 3 residues outside the read, so it is completed with the germline J gene. This chain connects TRBV7-2 to TRBJ1-2, with D perhaps TRBD1 (5 bases). CDR3 length: 13 amino acids. Germline V lookup: CDR1 SGHTA, CDR2 FQGNSA. This chain's CDR3 is CASSETPQGGYTF. The CDR3 DNA, read in part, is TGTGCCAGCAGCGAGACTCCTCAGGGAGGC.

This clone has a count of ten or more. The DNA ends 3 residues before the CDR3 does, and the rest of the CDR3 is filled in from the germline J gene. The V and J genes are TRBV6-2 or TRBV6-3 and TRBJ2-1; 8 bases are shared with TRBD2. Per germline, CDR1 MNHEY and CDR2 SVGEGT. J gave up 5 bases and V 2 bases, and 5 bases lay outside the gene matches. The CDR3 loop spans 15 amino acids. The CDR3: CASSYLLGGDNEQFF. CDR3 bases read: TGTGCCAGCAGTTACCTCCTCGGGGGGGACAATGAG.

In its sample, this clone was seen many times. The missing CDR3 end, 3 residues past where the read stops, is filled in from the germline J gene. J is TRBJ2-5 and V is TRBV19; D might be TRBD2 (7 bases). Germline lookup yields CDR1 LNHDA and CDR2 SQIVND (reference sequence). Trimming pared 6 bases from V and 4 bases from J, leaving 21 bases between. The CDR3 loop spans 16 amino acids. CDR3 amino acids: CASRHTLRGAGETQYF. The sequenced part of the CDR3 DNA is TGTGCCAGTAGGCATACCCTACGGGGGGCCGGAGAGACC.

This clone was detected many times. Read coverage stops 3 residues before the CDR3 terminus; the germline J gene supplies the remainder. The gene calls are TRBV19 and TRBJ2-2; D is possibly TRBD2 (5 bases). V lost 7 bases, J lost 0 bases, and 15 bases lay in between. Germline V lookup: CDR1 LNHDA, CDR2 SQIVND (reference sequence). This CDR3 spans 16 amino acids. The covered CDR3 bases are TGTGCCAGTAAAACAAAGAGCGGAACGAACACCGGGGAG. This gives the protein CASKTKSGTNTGE. The entire CDR3 is CASKTKSGTNTGELFF.

This clone came up a few times. The read terminates 3 residues before the CDR3 end, so the remaining end is supplied by the germline J gene. V and J are TRBV6-2 or TRBV6-3 and TRBJ1-2, with 7 bases fitting TRBD1. The CDR3 totals 14 residues. Unmatched junction bases numbered 11, after V lost 10 bases and J lost 3 bases. From germline, CDR1 is MNHEY and CDR2 SVGEGT. Incomplete CDR3 DNA: TGTGCCACCGAAGATGACAGGGCTGACTATGGC. Translating it yields CATEDDRADYG. The entire CDR3 protein reads CATEDDRADYGYTF.

By share of the sample, this clone is medium-sized. The sequenced fragment ends 3 residues before the CDR3 boundary, so the rest is inferred from the germline J gene. This chain uses TRBV15 with TRBJ1-5; no clear D. The CDR3 length is 13 residues. Germline V gene sequence: CDR1 LNHNV, CDR2 YYDKDF (reference sequence). V dropped 0 bases and J dropped 7 bases, with 7 bases sitting between them. Incomplete CDR3 DNA: TGTGCCACCAGCAGAGATCCCCAGCAGCCC. Its protein product is CATSRDPQQP. From start to end, the CDR3 is CATSRDPQQPQHF.

This clone was observed a handful of times. The CDR3 extends 3 residues past the end of the read, so its final part is completed from the germline J gene. The genes are TRBV19 and TRBJ1-5, with TRBD1 matching 8 bases. The length of the CDR3 is 16 residues. The V and J ends lost 3 bases and 5 bases, in that order; junction bases with no gene match: 9. Germline V lookup: CDR1 LNHDA, CDR2 SQIVND (reference sequence). CDR3 region: CASSIHGQGRDQPQHF. The CDR3 bases that were read are TGTGCCAGTAGTATTCACGGACAGGGACGCGATCAGCCC.

A remark on this clone: The sequence runs out 3 residues before the end of the CDR3; the remainder is reconstructed from the germline J gene. The V and J genes are TRBV29-1 and TRBJ1-4; perhaps TRBD1 as D (6 bases). CDR1 is SQVTM and CDR2 is ANQGSEA in the germline V gene. The CDR3 runs 13 residues. Trimming removed 6 bases from V and 7 bases from J, with 15 bases in between. The CDR3 is CSVAQGGSEKLFF. Partial CDR3 DNA: TGCAGCGTGGCACAGGGTGGAAGTGAAAAA.